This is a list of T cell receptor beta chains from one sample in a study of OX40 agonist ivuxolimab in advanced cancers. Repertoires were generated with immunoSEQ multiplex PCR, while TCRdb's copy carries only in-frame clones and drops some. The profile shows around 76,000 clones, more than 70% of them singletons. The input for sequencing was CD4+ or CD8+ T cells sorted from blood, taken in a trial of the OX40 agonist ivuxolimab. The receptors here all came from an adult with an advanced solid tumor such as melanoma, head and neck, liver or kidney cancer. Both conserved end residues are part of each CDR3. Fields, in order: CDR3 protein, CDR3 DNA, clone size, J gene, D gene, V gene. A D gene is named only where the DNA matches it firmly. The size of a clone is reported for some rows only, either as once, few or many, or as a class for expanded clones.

cdr3_aa: CASSLTDTQYF
cdr3_nt: TGTGCCAGCAGCCTCACAGATACGCAGTATTTT
clone_size: NA
j_call: TRBJ2-3
d_call: NA
v_call: TRBV28

cdr3_aa: CASRLVRQEGDYGYTF
cdr3_nt: TGTGCAAGTCGCTTAGTCCGACAGGAGGGGGACTATGGCTACACCTTC
clone_size: NA
j_call: TRBJ1-2
d_call: NA
v_call: TRBV12-2

cdr3_aa: CASRAGQGGSSSGNTIYF
cdr3_nt: TGTGCCAGCAGGGCGGGACAGGGAGGATCGTCCTCTGGAAACACCATATATTTT
clone_size: once
j_call: TRBJ1-3
d_call: TRBD1
v_call: TRBV28

cdr3_aa: CASSYGTSTYNEQFF
cdr3_nt: TGTGCCAGCAGCTATGGGACTAGCACCTACAATGAGCAGTTCTTC
clone_size: NA
j_call: TRBJ2-1
d_call: TRBD2
v_call: TRBV5-4

cdr3_aa: CASSIKVPRNTGELFF
cdr3_nt: TGTGCCAGTAGTATTAAGGTCCCCCGGAACACCGGGGAGCTGTTTTTT
clone_size: NA
j_call: TRBJ2-2
d_call: NA
v_call: TRBV19

cdr3_aa: CASSEAGSAGAFF
cdr3_nt: TGTGCCAGCAGTGAAGCAGGGTCTGCGGGAGCTTTCTTT
clone_size: NA
j_call: TRBJ1-1
d_call: NA
v_call: TRBV2

cdr3_aa: CASSTGTQSGTDTQYF
cdr3_nt: TGTGCCAGCAGTACCGGGACGCAGTCGGGGACAGATACGCAGTATTTT
clone_size: NA
j_call: TRBJ2-3
d_call: NA
v_call: TRBV28

cdr3_aa: CASSPPGETQYF
cdr3_nt: TGCGCCAGCAGCCCCCCCGGGGAGACCCAGTACTTC
clone_size: NA
j_call: TRBJ2-5
d_call: NA
v_call: TRBV5-1

cdr3_aa: CASSQEGGRRGTDTQYF
cdr3_nt: TGTGCCAGCAGCCAGGAGGGGGGGAGGCGGGGCACAGATACGCAGTATTTT
clone_size: NA
j_call: TRBJ2-3
d_call: NA
v_call: TRBV28

cdr3_aa: CASSEGGTDTQYF
cdr3_nt: TGTGCCAGCAGTGAAGGGGGGACAGATACGCAGTATTTT
clone_size: NA
j_call: TRBJ2-3
d_call: NA
v_call: TRBV2

cdr3_aa: CASSQDPSVTQYF
cdr3_nt: TGCGCCAGCAGCCAAGATCCCTCAGTTACGCAGTATTTT
clone_size: NA
j_call: TRBJ2-3
d_call: NA
v_call: TRBV4-1

cdr3_aa: CASSEFPVEQYF
cdr3_nt: TGCGCCAGCAGTGAGTTCCCCGTAGAGCAGTACTTC
clone_size: NA
j_call: TRBJ2-7
d_call: NA
v_call: TRBV10-2

cdr3_aa: CATSRGMGDHEQYF
cdr3_nt: TGTGCCACCAGCAGGGGGATGGGAGACCACGAGCAGTACTTC
clone_size: once
j_call: TRBJ2-7
d_call: NA
v_call: TRBV15

cdr3_aa: CASSLRRAALEQYF
cdr3_nt: TGTGCCAGCTCCCTCCGGCGGGCTGCCTTAGAGCAGTACTTC
clone_size: NA
j_call: TRBJ2-7
d_call: NA
v_call: TRBV7-8

cdr3_aa: CASSEWGTDTQYF
cdr3_nt: TGTGCCAGCAGTGAATGGGGAACAGATACGCAGTATTTT
clone_size: NA
j_call: TRBJ2-3
d_call: NA
v_call: TRBV6-1

cdr3_aa: CASSPRGGVLTEAFF
cdr3_nt: TGTGCCAGCTCACCCCGGGGGGGGGTTTTAACTGAAGCTTTCTTT
clone_size: NA
j_call: TRBJ1-1
d_call: NA
v_call: TRBV18

cdr3_aa: CASSLQGFTGELFF
cdr3_nt: TGTGCCAGCAGTCTGCAGGGGTTCACCGGGGAGCTGTTTTTT
clone_size: NA
j_call: TRBJ2-2
d_call: NA
v_call: TRBV2

cdr3_aa: CSAERMNEQYF
cdr3_nt: TGCAGTGCCGAGCGGATGAACGAGCAGTACTTC
clone_size: NA
j_call: TRBJ2-7
d_call: NA
v_call: TRBV20-1

cdr3_aa: CASSLYEGRETQYF
cdr3_nt: TGTGCCAGCAGCTTGTATGAAGGGCGGGAGACCCAGTACTTC
clone_size: NA
j_call: TRBJ2-5
d_call: NA
v_call: TRBV5-5

cdr3_aa: CASSSPQTYEQYF
cdr3_nt: TGTGCCAGCAGCAGCCCCCAGACCTACGAGCAGTACTTC
clone_size: NA
j_call: TRBJ2-7
d_call: NA
v_call: TRBV6-6

cdr3_aa: CASRVRGLDTGELFF
cdr3_nt: TGTGCCAGTAGGGTAAGGGGGCTCGACACCGGGGAGCTGTTTTTT
clone_size: once
j_call: TRBJ2-2
d_call: TRBD1
v_call: TRBV19

cdr3_aa: CASSHGPEAFF
cdr3_nt: TGTGCCAGCAGCCACGGTCCTGAAGCTTTCTTT
clone_size: NA
j_call: TRBJ1-1
d_call: NA
v_call: TRBV6-1

cdr3_aa: CASSYKGTNYGYTF
cdr3_nt: TGTGCCAGCAGTTATAAGGGGACTAACTATGGCTACACCTTC
clone_size: once
j_call: TRBJ1-2
d_call: NA
v_call: TRBV6-5

cdr3_aa: CASEIGPLEQYF
cdr3_nt: TGTGCCAGCGAGATAGGGCCACTCGAGCAGTACTTC
clone_size: NA
j_call: TRBJ2-7
d_call: NA
v_call: TRBV2

cdr3_aa: CASSSTQGARETEAFF
cdr3_nt: TGTGCCAGCAGTTCTACTCAGGGGGCCCGGGAGACTGAAGCTTTCTTT
clone_size: NA
j_call: TRBJ1-1
d_call: TRBD1
v_call: TRBV13

cdr3_aa: CASSQEWSGPSYEQYF
cdr3_nt: TGCGCCAGCAGCCAAGAATGGAGCGGCCCCTCCTACGAGCAGTACTTC
clone_size: NA
j_call: TRBJ2-7
d_call: NA
v_call: TRBV4-1

cdr3_aa: CASSELRPYEQYF
cdr3_nt: TGTGCCAGCAGTGAATTGCGACCTTACGAGCAGTACTTC
clone_size: NA
j_call: TRBJ2-7
d_call: NA
v_call: TRBV28

cdr3_aa: CASSLRRGQGDNEQFF
cdr3_nt: TGTGCCAGCAGCCTAAGGCGGGGACAGGGGGACAATGAGCAGTTCTTC
clone_size: NA
j_call: TRBJ2-1
d_call: TRBD1
v_call: TRBV7-2

cdr3_aa: CASSQRTLGNNEQFF
cdr3_nt: TGCGCCAGCAGCCAAAGAACCCTTGGGAATAATGAGCAGTTCTTC
clone_size: NA
j_call: TRBJ2-1
d_call: NA
v_call: TRBV4-1

cdr3_aa: CASSHFGQINTEAFF
cdr3_nt: TGTGCCAGCAGCCACTTCGGACAGATTAACACTGAAGCTTTCTTT
clone_size: NA
j_call: TRBJ1-1
d_call: NA
v_call: TRBV4-2

cdr3_aa: CASTLRGRNTEAFF
cdr3_nt: TGTGCCAGTACCCTCAGGGGGCGGAACACTGAAGCTTTCTTT
clone_size: NA
j_call: TRBJ1-1
d_call: TRBD1
v_call: TRBV19

cdr3_aa: CASSLEVAGATDTQYF
cdr3_nt: TGCGCCAGCAGCTTGGAGGTAGCGGGGGCCACAGATACGCAGTATTTT
clone_size: NA
j_call: TRBJ2-3
d_call: TRBD2
v_call: TRBV5-1

cdr3_aa: CASNGVFSYEQYF
cdr3_nt: TGTGCCAGCAATGGAGTTTTCTCCTACGAGCAGTACTTC
clone_size: NA
j_call: TRBJ2-7
d_call: NA
v_call: TRBV2

cdr3_aa: CASSYGAIRAEAFF
cdr3_nt: TGCGCCAGCAGCTACGGTGCGATTCGGGCTGAAGCTTTCTTT
clone_size: NA
j_call: TRBJ1-1
d_call: NA
v_call: TRBV5-1

cdr3_aa: CASGGNTEAFF
cdr3_nt: TGTGCCAGCGGGGGGAACACTGAAGCTTTCTTT
clone_size: NA
j_call: TRBJ1-1
d_call: NA
v_call: TRBV6-5

cdr3_aa: CASSEQREAEQFF
cdr3_nt: TGCGCCAGCAGTGAACAGCGGGAGGCTGAGCAGTTCTTC
clone_size: once
j_call: TRBJ2-1
d_call: TRBD2
v_call: TRBV10-1

cdr3_aa: CASSGNRGRWLNQPQHF
cdr3_nt: TGTGCCAGCAGCGGTAACAGGGGGCGCTGGCTAAATCAGCCCCAGCATTTT
clone_size: NA
j_call: TRBJ1-5
d_call: TRBD1
v_call: TRBV9

cdr3_aa: CASSQVDGRSYEQYF
cdr3_nt: TGCGCCAGCAGCCAAGTCGACGGTCGTTCCTACGAGCAGTACTTC
clone_size: NA
j_call: TRBJ2-7
d_call: NA
v_call: TRBV4-1

cdr3_aa: CASSQDLRQGRDYGYTF
cdr3_nt: TGTGCCAGCAGCCAAGATCTCCGCCAGGGAAGGGACTATGGCTACACCTTC
clone_size: NA
j_call: TRBJ1-2
d_call: NA
v_call: TRBV4-2

cdr3_aa: CASSSLGQGSYGYTF
cdr3_nt: TGTGCCAGCAGCTCCCTCGGACAGGGTAGCTATGGCTACACCTTC
clone_size: NA
j_call: TRBJ1-2
d_call: TRBD1
v_call: TRBV11-2

cdr3_aa: CASSSGDRNYGYTF
cdr3_nt: TGCGCCAGCAGCTCCGGGGACAGAAACTATGGCTACACCTTC
clone_size: NA
j_call: TRBJ1-2
d_call: TRBD1
v_call: TRBV5-1

cdr3_aa: CASSEILKAGYTF
cdr3_nt: TGTGCCAGCAGTGAAATTCTGAAGGCTGGCTACACCTTC
clone_size: NA
j_call: TRBJ1-2
d_call: NA
v_call: TRBV6-1

cdr3_aa: CSVVGQGITEAFF
cdr3_nt: TGCAGCGTTGTCGGGCAGGGAATAACTGAAGCTTTCTTT
clone_size: NA
j_call: TRBJ1-1
d_call: NA
v_call: TRBV29-1

cdr3_aa: CASSLTGGTQETQYF
cdr3_nt: TGTGCCAGCAGCTTGACAGGGGGTACTCAGGAGACCCAGTACTTC
clone_size: NA
j_call: TRBJ2-5
d_call: TRBD1
v_call: TRBV5-6

cdr3_aa: CASRMGQSYEQYF
cdr3_nt: TGTGCCAGCAGGATGGGACAGTCCTACGAGCAGTACTTC
clone_size: NA
j_call: TRBJ2-7
d_call: TRBD1
v_call: TRBV6-5

cdr3_aa: CASSSLAAGELFF
cdr3_nt: TGTGCCAGCAGCTCACTAGCGGCCGGGGAGCTGTTTTTT
clone_size: NA
j_call: TRBJ2-2
d_call: TRBD2
v_call: TRBV5-4